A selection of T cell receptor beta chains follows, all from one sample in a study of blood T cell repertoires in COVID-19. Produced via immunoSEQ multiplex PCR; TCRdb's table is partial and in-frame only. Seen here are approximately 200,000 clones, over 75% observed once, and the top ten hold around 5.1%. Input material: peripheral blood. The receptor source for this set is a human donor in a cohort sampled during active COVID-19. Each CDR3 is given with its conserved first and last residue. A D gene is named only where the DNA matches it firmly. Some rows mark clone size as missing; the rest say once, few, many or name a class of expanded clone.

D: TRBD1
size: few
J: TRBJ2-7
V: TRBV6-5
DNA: TGTGCCACTCAATACCGGGACAGCTCCTACGAGCAGTACTTC
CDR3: CATQYRDSSYEQYF

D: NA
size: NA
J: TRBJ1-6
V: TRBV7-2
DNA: TGTGCCAGCAGCCCCTCTTTGACAGGAGGAAATTCACCCCTCCACTTT
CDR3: CASSPSLTGGNSPLHF

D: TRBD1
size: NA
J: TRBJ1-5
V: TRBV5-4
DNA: TGTGCCAGCAGCACTGACAGGGAGTTCCCCCAGCATTTT
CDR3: CASSTDREFPQHF

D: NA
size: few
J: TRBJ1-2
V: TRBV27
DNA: TGTGCCAGCAGTTCCCTGGGCAGGGGAAAAGGCTACACCTTC
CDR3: CASSSLGRGKGYTF

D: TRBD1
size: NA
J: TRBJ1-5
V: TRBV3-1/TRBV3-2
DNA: TGTGCCAGCAGCCAAGAGGGAACTCAGGGGGCGGGGCAGCCCCAGCATTTT
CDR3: CASSQEGTQGAGQPQHF

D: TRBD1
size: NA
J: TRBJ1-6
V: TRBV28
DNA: TGTGCCAGCAGAGAGGACAGGGAAGGTTCACCCCTCCACTTT
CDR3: CASREDREGSPLHF

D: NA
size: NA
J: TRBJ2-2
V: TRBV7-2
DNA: TGTGCCAGCAGCTTTCGGACTGGAAACACCGGGGAGCTGTTTTTT
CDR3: CASSFRTGNTGELFF

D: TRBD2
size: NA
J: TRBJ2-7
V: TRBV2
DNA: TGTGCCAGCAGTGAGGGTTTGCTAGCGGGAGGTTACGAGCAGTACTTC
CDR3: CASSEGLLAGGYEQYF

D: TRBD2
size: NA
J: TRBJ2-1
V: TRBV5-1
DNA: TGCGCCAGCAGCTTCGGGACTAGCGGATACAATGAGCAGTTCTTC
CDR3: CASSFGTSGYNEQFF

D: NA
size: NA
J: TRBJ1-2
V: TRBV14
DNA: TGTGCCAGCAGCCAAGACAGCTATGGCTACACCTTC
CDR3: CASSQDSYGYTF

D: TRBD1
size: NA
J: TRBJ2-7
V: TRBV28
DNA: TGTGCCAGCAATGACCGGGACAGGAGCTCCTACGAGCAGTACTTC
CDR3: CASNDRDRSSYEQYF

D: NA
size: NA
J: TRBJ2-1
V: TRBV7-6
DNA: TGTGCCAGCAGCTTAGGGCTAGCGAGATACAATGAGCAGTTCTTC
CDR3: CASSLGLARYNEQFF

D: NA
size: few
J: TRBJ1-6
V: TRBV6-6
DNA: TGTGCCAGCACCACCGACAGGAGGAATTCACCCCTCCACTTT
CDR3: CASTTDRRNSPLHF

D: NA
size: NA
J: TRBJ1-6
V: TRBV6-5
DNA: TGTGCCAGCAGGGCTGAGGGGGATGGTAATTCACCCCTCCACTTT
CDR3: CASRAEGDGNSPLHF

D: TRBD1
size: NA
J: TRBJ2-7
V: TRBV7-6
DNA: TGTGCCAGCAGCCCAGGCGGGACAGGGGTTGGCGAGCAGTACTTC
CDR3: CASSPGGTGVGEQYF

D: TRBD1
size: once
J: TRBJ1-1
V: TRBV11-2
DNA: TGTGCCAGCAGCGGAGGAGTGGGACAGGTCTCAGCTTTCTTT
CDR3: CASSGGVGQVSAFF

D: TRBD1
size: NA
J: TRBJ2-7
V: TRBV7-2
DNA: TGTGCCAGCAGCTATGGACAGGGGTCCGGAGAGCAGTACTTC
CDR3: CASSYGQGSGEQYF

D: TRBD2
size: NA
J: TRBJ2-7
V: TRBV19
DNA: TGTGCCAGTAGTACCGGGGGGAGTAGGTCCTACGAGCAGTACTTC
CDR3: CASSTGGSRSYEQYF

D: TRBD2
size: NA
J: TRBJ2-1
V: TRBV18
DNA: TGTGCCAGCTTCTGGACTAGCGGGAGTCTGGGCTCCTACAATGAGCAGTTCTTC
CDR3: CASFWTSGSLGSYNEQFF

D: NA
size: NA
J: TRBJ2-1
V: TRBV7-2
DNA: TGTGCCAGCAGCTTTTGGGAGCTAGCCCCGAGCGTTGAGCAGTTCTTC
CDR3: CASSFWELAPSVEQFF

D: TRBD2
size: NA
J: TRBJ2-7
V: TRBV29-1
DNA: TGCAGCGTTGAAGATCAGGGACTAGCGGGAGGGAGGGACGAGCAGTACTTC
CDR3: CSVEDQGLAGGRDEQYF

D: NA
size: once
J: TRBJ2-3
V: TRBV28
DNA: TGTGCCATCTCCGGTTGGTATACGCAGTATTTT
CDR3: CAISGWYTQYF

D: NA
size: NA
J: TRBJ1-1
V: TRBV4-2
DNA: TGTGCCAGCAGCCAAGATCATGGGAGGACTGAAGCTTTCTTT
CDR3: CASSQDHGRTEAFF

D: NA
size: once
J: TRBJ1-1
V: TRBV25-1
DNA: TGTGCCAGCAGTGACTGGGGGGGTAGGAACACTGAAGCTTTCTTT
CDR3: CASSDWGGRNTEAFF

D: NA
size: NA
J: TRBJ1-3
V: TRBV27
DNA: TGTGCCAGCAGTTTTACCCGACAGAGCTCTGGAAACACCATATATTTT
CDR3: CASSFTRQSSGNTIYF

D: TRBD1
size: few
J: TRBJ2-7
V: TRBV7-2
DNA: TGTGCCAGCAGCTTAGCAGGGACAGGTTCCTACGAGCAGTACTTC
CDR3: CASSLAGTGSYEQYF

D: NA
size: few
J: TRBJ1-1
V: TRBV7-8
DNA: TGTGCCAGCAGCTCTAACAGGAACACTGAAGCTTTCTTT
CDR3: CASSSNRNTEAFF

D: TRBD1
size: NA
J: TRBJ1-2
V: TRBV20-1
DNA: TGCAGTGCGGAACAGGGGGAAGGCTACACCTTC
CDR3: CSAEQGEGYTF